What follows are 8 T cell receptor beta chains derived from one specimen sequenced in a study of metastatic and nonmetastatic thyroid tumors. MiXCR re-clonotyped the PCR reads for TCRdb. This table has over 25,000 clones, 11% appearing once. Before thyroid surgery, none of the patients had received any treatment. Sequencing was carried out using blood. These receptors were obtained from a female donor with papillary thyroid cancer or a benign thyroid nodule (not recorded which). Some clones in this sample may be carry-over from other donors' samples.

In this sample, this clone turned up many times. The chain links TRBV13 to TRBJ2-6, with D hard to call. Germline CDR1 is PRHDT and CDR2 is FYEKMQ (reference sequence). The CDR3 is 15 residues long. Trimming left V 1 base short and J 4 bases short, with 8 bases between. The CDR3 is CASSLAQWGANVLTF. The CDR3 coding sequence is TGTGCCAGCAGCTTAGCCCAGTGGGGGGCCAACGTCCTGACTTTC.

This clone was found many times. A much larger clone is a single base away; this may be a read error. Additional DNA sequences in this sample encode the identical CDR3. J is TRBJ2-3 and V is TRBV24-1; tentative D call: TRBD2 (5 bases). This CDR3 has 14 residues. Per germline, CDR1 KGHDR and CDR2 SFDVKD. CDR3 region: CATSKGGSTDAQYF. CDR3 nucleotide sequence: TGTGCCACCAGCAAAGGAGGTAGCACAGATGCGCAGTATTTT.

This clone was seen repeatedly, ten times or more. V and J are TRBV18 and TRBJ1-6; possible D gene TRBD1, 5 bases. With 3 bases removed from V and 10 bases from J, the gap between germline ends came to 16 bases. CDR3 length: 15 amino acids. Germline V gene data show CDR1 as KGHSH and CDR2 as LQKENI. Written as DNA, the CDR3 is TGTGCCAGCTCACCTCGGGAGGGGCTAACCTCACCCCTCCACTTT. It translates to CASSPREGLTSPLHF. Supplemented by reference TRBV18 and TRBJ1-6, the full variable domain reads NAGVMQNPRHLVRRRGQEARLRCSPMKGHSHVYWYRQLPEEGLKFMVYLQKENIIDESGMPKERFSAEFPKEGPSILRIQQVVRGDSAAYFCASSPREGLTSPLHFGNGTRLTVT.

The sample holds many counts of this clone. CDR3 loop: CARRPGRYGYTF. DNA of the CDR3: TGTGCCAGGCGGCCGGGGAGGTATGGCTACACCTTC. This chain joins TRBV6-1 and TRBJ1-2; no clear D. The ends were cut back, 9 bases at V and 5 bases at J, with 13 bases in the middle. CDR1 and CDR2 (germline): MNHNS, SASEGT. The CDR3 consists of 12 residues.

Many counts were recorded for this clone. V usage is TRBV24-1 and J usage is TRBJ2-3, with TRBD1 matching over 8 bases. With V trimmed by 6 bases and J by 4 bases, 5 bases remained unmatched. This CDR3 spans 14 amino acids. Germline V gene lookup returns CDR1 KGHDR and CDR2 SFDVKD. CDR3 in amino acids: CATSQQGGSDTQYF. In DNA, the CDR3 is TGTGCCACCAGTCAACAGGGGGGCTCAGATACGCAGTATTTT.

This clone was detected many times. The V and J genes are TRBV30 and TRBJ1-1; D might be TRBD1 (6 bases). Germline V CDR1 and CDR2: GTSNPN, SVGIG (reference sequence). V was shortened by 3 bases and J by 4 bases, with 21 bases between the two germline ends. This CDR3 contains 16 residues. CDR3 protein: CAWSARGRGESTEAFF. The CDR3 nucleotides read TGTGCCTGGAGCGCCCGGGGCAGGGGAGAAAGCACTGAAGCTTTCTTT.

This clone has at least ten counts. The chain couples TRBV20-1 to TRBJ2-7; D is perhaps TRBD2 (5 bases). The V and J ends lost 0 bases and 4 bases respectively, with 13 bases between them. The CDR3 runs 14 residues. The V gene's germline CDR1 is DFQATT and CDR2 SNEGSKA (reference sequence). In DNA, the CDR3 is TGCAGTGCTAGAGAACTAGAGGGTCGATACGAGCAGTACTTC. Translation gives CSARELEGRYEQYF.

This clone appeared many times. This chain connects TRBV4-3 to TRBJ2-7; TRBD2 aligns across 9 bases. Trimming at V came to 1 base and at J to 2 bases, leaving 3 bases not matched to a gene. Germline values: CDR1 LGHNA, CDR2 YSLEER. This CDR3 contains 15 residues. CDR3 region: CASSQALAGPYEQYF. The CDR3 DNA follows: TGCGCCAGCAGCCAAGCGCTAGCGGGACCCTACGAGCAGTACTTC.